This T cell receptor beta chain was recorded in a study of blood T cells in healthy people across ages. Points from the study as a whole: TCR beta diversity per million T cells fell roughly linearly with age.

With regard to this clonotype: Antigen: not known.

Through a sample-barcoded 5' primer and a J-beta primer mix, a second PCR was run for roughly 7 to 12 cycles. TCRdb reprocessed the 5' RACE reads via MiXCR and lists one record per CDR3 protein. This sample yields fewer than 900,000 distinct CDR3 sequences, of which more than 40% are seen a single time; more than 20% belongs to the top ten. The receptor's source is an older woman in good health. The sequencing sample was made of blood.

The CDR3 reads CASSLSGRAPYEQYF. DNA of the CDR3: TGTGCCAGCAGTTTATCAGGCAGGGCCCCCTACGAGCAGTACTTC. This sequence joins TRBV27 and TRBJ2-7, with TRBD1 as a possible D gene (5 bases). CDR3 size: 15 residues. Germline-derived CDR1 and CDR2 are MNHEY and SMNVEV (reference sequence). V lost 0 bases and J 2 bases, leaving 11 bases between the germline ends.